These T cell receptor beta chains were read from a single sample in a study of regulatory T cells in long-lasting Graves disease. Using its own MiXCR run on the multiplex PCR reads, TCRdb lists one record per CDR3 protein. Of 620,000 or so distinct CDR3 sequences listed, less than 20% are singletons. This sample also belongs to another study, concerning T cells in Graves' hyperthyroidism and ophthalmopathy.

Sequencing used peripheral blood mononuclear cells (PBMCs), obtained at new diagnosis, from a patient treated with antithyroid drugs. Source of these receptors: a woman aged 25 to 45 with Graves disease. CDR3s include the opening cysteine and the closing phenylalanine or tryptophan. Each record gives: V gene, D gene, J gene, clone size, CDR3 DNA, CDR3 protein. The D gene is left open where the match is weak. A clone size is listed for some rows: how often the clone was seen (once, few, many), or a class if it is expanded.

V gene: TRBV19; D gene: TRBD1; J gene: TRBJ1-5; clone size: -; CDR3 DNA: TGTGCCAGTACCGACAGGGTGGGAAATCAGCCCCAGCATTTT; CDR3 protein: CASTDRVGNQPQHF
V gene: TRBV5-1; D gene: -; J gene: TRBJ2-3; clone size: few; CDR3 DNA: TGCGCCAGCAGCTCCGAACTCGCATATACGCAGTATTTT; CDR3 protein: CASSSELAYTQYF
V gene: TRBV30; D gene: TRBD1; J gene: TRBJ1-5; clone size: few; CDR3 DNA: TGTGCCTGGACCTCGGGCGCAGGGGGTTTTAATCAGCCCCAGCATTTT; CDR3 protein: CAWTSGAGGFNQPQHF
V gene: TRBV7-9; D gene: -; J gene: TRBJ1-6; clone size: many; CDR3 DNA: TGTGCCAGCAGCCCTCCGGGTGATAATTCACCCCTCCACTTT; CDR3 protein: CASSPPGDNSPLHF
V gene: TRBV6-2/TRBV6-3; D gene: -; J gene: TRBJ1-5; clone size: few; CDR3 DNA: TGTGCCAGCACCGGGACGGCAAATCAGCCCCAGCATTTT; CDR3 protein: CASTGTANQPQHF
V gene: TRBV20-1; D gene: TRBD2; J gene: TRBJ2-7; clone size: -; CDR3 DNA: TGCAGTGCTAGGGTCCCCCAGGTTTCGAGCGGGAGAGCCTACGAGCAGTACTTC; CDR3 protein: CSARVPQVSSGRAYEQYF
V gene: TRBV7-2; D gene: -; J gene: TRBJ2-1; clone size: many; CDR3 DNA: TGTGCCAGCAGCTTAGACGGGAGAGGTGAGCAGTTCTTC; CDR3 protein: CASSLDGRGEQFF
V gene: TRBV18; D gene: -; J gene: TRBJ2-3; clone size: many; CDR3 DNA: TGTGCCAGCTCACCACCGCAGACAGATACGCAGTATTTT; CDR3 protein: CASSPPQTDTQYF
V gene: TRBV9; D gene: TRBD2; J gene: TRBJ2-5; clone size: -; CDR3 DNA: TGTGCCAGCAGCGTAGGAGCGGGATCGCAAGAGACCCAGTACTTC; CDR3 protein: CASSVGAGSQETQYF
V gene: TRBV28; D gene: TRBD2; J gene: TRBJ2-7; clone size: many; CDR3 DNA: TGTGCCAGCAGTTTGGTCTCTAGCGGAAGCTACGAGCAGTACTTC; CDR3 protein: CASSLVSSGSYEQYF
V gene: TRBV29-1; D gene: TRBD2; J gene: TRBJ2-7; clone size: -; CDR3 DNA: TGCAGCGTTGCACTGGCGGGAGCATCCGAGCAGTACTTC; CDR3 protein: CSVALAGASEQYF
V gene: TRBV12-3/TRBV12-4; D gene: -; J gene: TRBJ1-5; clone size: many; CDR3 DNA: TGTGCCAGCAGTTCGAACAATCAGCCCCAGCATTTT; CDR3 protein: CASSSNNQPQHF
V gene: TRBV20-1; D gene: -; J gene: TRBJ2-1; clone size: -; CDR3 DNA: TGCAGTGCTAGAGCCTTGGACTACAATGAGCAGTTCTTC; CDR3 protein: CSARALDYNEQFF
V gene: TRBV12-3/TRBV12-4; D gene: -; J gene: TRBJ2-7; clone size: many; CDR3 DNA: TGTGCCAGCAGCTCCGGCTACGAGCAGTACTTC; CDR3 protein: CASSSGYEQYF
V gene: TRBV12-3/TRBV12-4; D gene: -; J gene: TRBJ2-2; clone size: many; CDR3 DNA: TGTGCCAGCAGTTCAACAGGGTCCGGCGGGGAGCTGTTTTTT; CDR3 protein: CASSSTGSGGELFF
V gene: TRBV12-3/TRBV12-4; D gene: TRBD2; J gene: TRBJ2-7; clone size: few; CDR3 DNA: TGTGCCAGCAGTTTCTCTAGCGGGATTTCGTACGAGCAGTACTTC; CDR3 protein: CASSFSSGISYEQYF
V gene: TRBV20-1; D gene: -; J gene: TRBJ1-6; clone size: -; CDR3 DNA: TGCAGTGCTAGACAGCCCCAGAATTCACCCCTCCACTTT; CDR3 protein: CSARQPQNSPLHF
V gene: TRBV6-5; D gene: -; J gene: TRBJ1-3; clone size: few; CDR3 DNA: TGTGCCAGCAGTTACGCTAGTACGGGAAACACCATATATTTT; CDR3 protein: CASSYASTGNTIYF
V gene: TRBV7-9; D gene: -; J gene: TRBJ1-1; clone size: many; CDR3 DNA: TGTGCCAGCGGCTTAGAGGGAGGGGCTTTCTTT; CDR3 protein: CASGLEGGAFF
V gene: TRBV6-2/TRBV6-3; D gene: TRBD1; J gene: TRBJ2-1; clone size: -; CDR3 DNA: TGTGCCAGCAGATCTAGCCGAACAGGGGCCTACAATGAGCAGTTCTTC; CDR3 protein: CASRSSRTGAYNEQFF
V gene: TRBV28; D gene: TRBD1; J gene: TRBJ1-2; clone size: -; CDR3 DNA: TGTGCCAGCAGACCGGGACAGGGCGGGCAGCCCTATGGCTACACCTTC; CDR3 protein: CASRPGQGGQPYGYTF
V gene: TRBV25-1; D gene: -; J gene: TRBJ1-1; clone size: many; CDR3 DNA: TGTGCCAGCAGTGAATATTATGGAGGGATCGGCACTGAAGCTTTCTTT; CDR3 protein: CASSEYYGGIGTEAFF
V gene: TRBV7-3; D gene: -; J gene: TRBJ1-1; clone size: once; CDR3 DNA: TGTGCCGGCAGCTTGGTAGTGAACACTGAAGCTTTCTTT; CDR3 protein: CAGSLVVNTEAFF
V gene: TRBV5-1; D gene: -; J gene: TRBJ2-3; clone size: few; CDR3 DNA: TGCGCCAGCAGCTTGGCCCTAGCTCTAAACGCAGATACGCAGTATTTT; CDR3 protein: CASSLALALNADTQYF
V gene: TRBV6-2/TRBV6-3; D gene: -; J gene: TRBJ2-3; clone size: many; CDR3 DNA: TGTGCCAGCAGTTACGAGCGGGTCACAGATACGCAGTATTTT; CDR3 protein: CASSYERVTDTQYF
V gene: TRBV6-5; D gene: -; J gene: TRBJ1-5; clone size: many; CDR3 DNA: TGTGCCAGCAGTTACCGTCGTCAGGGTAGCAATCAGCCCCAGCATTTT; CDR3 protein: CASSYRRQGSNQPQHF
V gene: TRBV27; D gene: TRBD2; J gene: TRBJ2-3; clone size: many; CDR3 DNA: TGTGCCAGCGCCCTCGTAGCGGGGGTCACAGATACGCAGTATTTT; CDR3 protein: CASALVAGVTDTQYF
V gene: TRBV7-8; D gene: TRBD1; J gene: TRBJ2-5; clone size: -; CDR3 DNA: TGTGCCAGCAGCGGACGGCTAATAACAGGGGCAGGAGAGACCCAGTACTTC; CDR3 protein: CASSGRLITGAGETQYF
V gene: TRBV5-1; D gene: TRBD2; J gene: TRBJ2-2; clone size: -; CDR3 DNA: TGCGCCAGCAGCTTTAGCGGGATATACACCGGGGAGCTGTTTTTT; CDR3 protein: CASSFSGIYTGELFF
V gene: TRBV9; D gene: -; J gene: TRBJ2-5; clone size: many; CDR3 DNA: TGTGCCAGCAGTCGGGAACAGGGCGATTTTGTAGAGACCCAGTACTTC; CDR3 protein: CASSREQGDFVETQYF
V gene: TRBV3-1; D gene: TRBD2; J gene: TRBJ2-1; clone size: few; CDR3 DNA: TGTGCCAGCAGCGGAGGAGGAGCGGGAAATTACAATGAGCAGTTCTTC; CDR3 protein: CASSGGGAGNYNEQFF
V gene: TRBV19; D gene: -; J gene: TRBJ1-5; clone size: many; CDR3 DNA: TGTGCCAGTAGTCCCCGAGGCGAGGGGTATCAGCCCCAGCATTTT; CDR3 protein: CASSPRGEGYQPQHF
V gene: TRBV12-3/TRBV12-4; D gene: TRBD1; J gene: TRBJ2-1; clone size: few; CDR3 DNA: TGTGCCAGCAGTTTAAAGGGACAGGGTTTACATGAGCAGTTCTTC; CDR3 protein: CASSLKGQGLHEQFF
V gene: TRBV6-1; D gene: -; J gene: TRBJ1-1; clone size: many; CDR3 DNA: TGTGCCAGCATGGAGGGGGGAACTGAAGCTTTCTTT; CDR3 protein: CASMEGGTEAFF
V gene: TRBV7-8; D gene: TRBD1; J gene: TRBJ1-1; clone size: many; CDR3 DNA: TGTGCCAGCAGCTGGGGGACAGTTGAAGCTTTCTTT; CDR3 protein: CASSWGTVEAFF
V gene: TRBV20-1; D gene: TRBD2; J gene: TRBJ2-5; clone size: -; CDR3 DNA: TGCAGTGCACCTTCAAGGTCCCTCAGCGGGAGGTGGGAGACCCAGTACTTC; CDR3 protein: CSAPSRSLSGRWETQYF
V gene: TRBV15; D gene: -; J gene: TRBJ1-1; clone size: many; CDR3 DNA: TGTGCCACCAGCATGACCAGGGGGAACACTGAAGCTTTCTTT; CDR3 protein: CATSMTRGNTEAFF
V gene: TRBV28; D gene: -; J gene: TRBJ2-7; clone size: many; CDR3 DNA: TGTGCCAGCAGTTCACCCGCTACCCGGAGGCACGAGCAGTACTTC; CDR3 protein: CASSSPATRRHEQYF
V gene: TRBV7-8; D gene: -; J gene: TRBJ2-4; clone size: few; CDR3 DNA: TGTGCCAGCAGCTTAGGGGGCATTCAGTACTTC; CDR3 protein: CASSLGGIQYF
V gene: TRBV29-1; D gene: TRBD1; J gene: TRBJ1-1; clone size: many; CDR3 DNA: TGCAGCGCGCACCGGGACAGAGTTTACGCTGAAGCTTTCTTT; CDR3 protein: CSAHRDRVYAEAFF
V gene: TRBV28; D gene: TRBD1; J gene: TRBJ2-3; clone size: -; CDR3 DNA: TGTACCAGCAGGCTTAACAGGGGACCCACGGATACGCAGTATTTT; CDR3 protein: CTSRLNRGPTDTQYF
V gene: TRBV30; D gene: -; J gene: TRBJ2-7; clone size: -; CDR3 DNA: TGTGCCTGGAGCGGGGCCAACTACGAGCAGTACTTC; CDR3 protein: CAWSGANYEQYF
V gene: TRBV6-2/TRBV6-3; D gene: -; J gene: TRBJ1-1; clone size: -; CDR3 DNA: TGTGCCAGCAGTCACTCAATCAGGGATCAACCCTCTGAAGCTTTCTTT; CDR3 protein: CASSHSIRDQPSEAFF
V gene: TRBV6-1; D gene: -; J gene: TRBJ2-3; clone size: many; CDR3 DNA: TGTGCCAGCCTTATCCTACAGGGAGATACGCAGTATTTT; CDR3 protein: CASLILQGDTQYF
V gene: TRBV12-3/TRBV12-4; D gene: -; J gene: TRBJ2-1; clone size: many; CDR3 DNA: TGTGCCAGCAGTCCAGATTCGGGCCTAAATACCTACAATGAGCAGTTCTTC; CDR3 protein: CASSPDSGLNTYNEQFF
V gene: TRBV20-1; D gene: -; J gene: TRBJ1-1; clone size: many; CDR3 DNA: TGCAGTGCTAAGGGGGAGGCTAGTTCTGAAGCTTTCTTT; CDR3 protein: CSAKGEASSEAFF
V gene: TRBV9; D gene: TRBD1; J gene: TRBJ1-5; clone size: few; CDR3 DNA: TGTGCCAGCAGCGTTGGGACAGGGAATCAGCCCCAGCATTTT; CDR3 protein: CASSVGTGNQPQHF
V gene: TRBV5-6; D gene: -; J gene: TRBJ2-7; clone size: -; CDR3 DNA: TGTGCCAGCAGCCGCAGTTACGCAGGGTCCTACGAGCAGTACTTC; CDR3 protein: CASSRSYAGSYEQYF
V gene: TRBV18; D gene: -; J gene: TRBJ1-2; clone size: few; CDR3 DNA: TGTGCCAGCTCACCGACAGTCACCTATGTTGGCTACACCTTC; CDR3 protein: CASSPTVTYVGYTF
V gene: TRBV10-3; D gene: -; J gene: TRBJ2-1; clone size: -; CDR3 DNA: TGTGCCATCAGTGGTTTGGATGAGCAGTTCTTC; CDR3 protein: CAISGLDEQFF
V gene: TRBV30; D gene: -; J gene: TRBJ1-6; clone size: few; CDR3 DNA: TGTGCCTGGGGCTCGTTGAGCTCCTATAATTCACCCCTCCACTTT; CDR3 protein: CAWGSLSSYNSPLHF
V gene: TRBV28; D gene: TRBD2; J gene: TRBJ2-3; clone size: many; CDR3 DNA: TGTGCCAGCAGTCCAACACCGCTAGCGGGAGCTTGGGGCACAGATACGCAGTATTTT; CDR3 protein: CASSPTPLAGAWGTDTQYF
V gene: TRBV19; D gene: -; J gene: TRBJ2-5; clone size: -; CDR3 DNA: TGTGCCAGTAGTACCGGAGGTCGGGGACGAGAGACCCAGTACTTC; CDR3 protein: CASSTGGRGRETQYF